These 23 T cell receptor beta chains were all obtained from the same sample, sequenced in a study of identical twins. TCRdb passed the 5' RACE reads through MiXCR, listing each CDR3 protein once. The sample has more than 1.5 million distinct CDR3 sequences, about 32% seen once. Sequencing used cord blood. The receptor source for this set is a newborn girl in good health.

The CDR3 DNA follows: TGCAGTGCTAGAGTCCGACCAGGAGACTATAATTCACCCCTCCACTTT. Residues: CSARVRPGDYNSPLHF. This chain connects TRBV20-1 to TRBJ1-6, with D unclear. CDR1 is DFQATT and CDR2 is SNEGSKA in the germline V gene (reference sequence). V gave up 1 base and J gave up 3 bases, with 13 bases separating them. This CDR3 has 16 amino acids.

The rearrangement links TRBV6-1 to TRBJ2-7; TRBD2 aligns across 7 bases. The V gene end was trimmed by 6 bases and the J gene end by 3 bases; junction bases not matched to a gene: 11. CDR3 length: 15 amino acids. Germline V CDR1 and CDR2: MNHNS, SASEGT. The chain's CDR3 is CASSAFGLAVYEQYF. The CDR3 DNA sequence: TGTGCCAGCAGCGCCTTCGGGCTAGCGGTCTACGAGCAGTACTTC.

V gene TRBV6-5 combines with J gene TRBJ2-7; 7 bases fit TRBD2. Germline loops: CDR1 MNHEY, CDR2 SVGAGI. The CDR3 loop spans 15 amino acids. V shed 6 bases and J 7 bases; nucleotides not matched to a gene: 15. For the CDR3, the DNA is TGTGCCAGCAGGTCTACTAGCGTCTCCTACAATGAGCAGTACTTC. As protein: CASRSTSVSYNEQYF.

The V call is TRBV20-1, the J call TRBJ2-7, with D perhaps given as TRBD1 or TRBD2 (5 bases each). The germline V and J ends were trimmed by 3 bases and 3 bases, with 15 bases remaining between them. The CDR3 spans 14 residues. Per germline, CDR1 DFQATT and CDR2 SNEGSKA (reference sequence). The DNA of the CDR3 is TGCAGTGCTAGGGGGACGGGGTACCTCTACGAGCAGTACTTC. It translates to CSARGTGYLYEQYF.

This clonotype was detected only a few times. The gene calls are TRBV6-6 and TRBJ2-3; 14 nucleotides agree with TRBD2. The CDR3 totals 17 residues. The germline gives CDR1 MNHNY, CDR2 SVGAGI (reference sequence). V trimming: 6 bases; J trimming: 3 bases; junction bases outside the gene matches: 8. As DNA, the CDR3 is TGTGCCAGCAGAGGACTAGCGGGAGGCCAGAATACAGATACGCAGTATTTT. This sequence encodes CASRGLAGGQNTDTQYF.

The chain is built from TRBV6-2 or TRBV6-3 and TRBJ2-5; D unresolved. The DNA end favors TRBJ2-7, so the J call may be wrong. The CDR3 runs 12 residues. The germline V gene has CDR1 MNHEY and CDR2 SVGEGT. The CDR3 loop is CASSFGLDEQYF. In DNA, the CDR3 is TGTGCCAGCAGTTTCGGGCTAGACGAGCAGTACTTC.

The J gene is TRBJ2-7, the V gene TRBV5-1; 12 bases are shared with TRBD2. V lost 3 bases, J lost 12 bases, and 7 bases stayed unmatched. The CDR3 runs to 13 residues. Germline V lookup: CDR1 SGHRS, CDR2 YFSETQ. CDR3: CASSSGTSGYPYF. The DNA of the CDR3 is TGCGCCAGCAGCTCCGGGACTAGCGGGTATCCGTACTTC. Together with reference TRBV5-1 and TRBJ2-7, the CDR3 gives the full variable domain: KAGVTQTPRYLIKTRGQQVTLSCSPISGHRSVSWYQQTPGQGLQFLFEYFSETQRNKGNFPGRFSGRQFSNSRSEMNVSTLELGDSALYLCASSSGTSGYPYFGPGTRLTVT.

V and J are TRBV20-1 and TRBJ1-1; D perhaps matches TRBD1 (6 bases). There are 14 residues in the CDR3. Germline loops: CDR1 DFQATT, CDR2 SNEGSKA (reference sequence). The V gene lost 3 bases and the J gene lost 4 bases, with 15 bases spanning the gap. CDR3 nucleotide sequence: TGCAGTGCTAGTCGAACAGGGTGGAGCACTGAAGCTTTCTTT. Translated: CSASRTGWSTEAFF.

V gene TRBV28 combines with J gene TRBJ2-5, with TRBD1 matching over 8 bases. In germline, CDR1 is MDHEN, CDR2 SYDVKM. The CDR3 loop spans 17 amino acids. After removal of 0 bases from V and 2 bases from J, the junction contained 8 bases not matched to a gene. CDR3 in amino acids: CASSLWTIDRGQETQYF. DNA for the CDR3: TGTGCCAGCAGTTTATGGACCATAGACAGGGGACAAGAGACCCAGTACTTC.

Here the CDR3 reads CASSFTGEAEAFF. The CDR3 nucleotides are TGTGCCAGCAGCTTTACAGGGGAGGCTGAAGCTTTCTTT. This chain links TRBV11-1 with TRBJ1-1, with 7 positions matching TRBD1. The trim removed 3 bases at V and 6 bases at J, leaving 4 bases unmatched. The V gene's germline CDR1 is SGHAT and CDR2 FQDESV (reference sequence). The length of the CDR3 is 13 residues.

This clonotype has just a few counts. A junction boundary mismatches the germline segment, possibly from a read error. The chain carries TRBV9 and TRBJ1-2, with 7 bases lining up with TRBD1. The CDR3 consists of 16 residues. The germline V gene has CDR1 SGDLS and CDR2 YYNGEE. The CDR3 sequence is CAGSVARQGSNYGYTF. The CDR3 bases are TGTGCCGGCAGCGTAGCTAGACAGGGCTCGAACTATGGCTACACCTTC.

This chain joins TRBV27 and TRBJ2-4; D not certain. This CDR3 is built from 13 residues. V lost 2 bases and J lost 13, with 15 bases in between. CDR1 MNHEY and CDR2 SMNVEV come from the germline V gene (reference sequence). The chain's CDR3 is CASSLGRMFGQYF. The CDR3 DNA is TGTGCCAGCAGTTTAGGCAGAATGTTTGGGCAGTACTTC.

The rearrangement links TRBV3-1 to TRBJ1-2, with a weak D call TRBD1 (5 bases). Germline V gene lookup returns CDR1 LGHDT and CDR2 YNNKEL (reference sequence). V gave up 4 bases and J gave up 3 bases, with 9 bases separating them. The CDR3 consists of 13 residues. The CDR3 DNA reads TGTGCCAGCAGCCCAACGACAGACTATGGCTACACCTTC. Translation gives CASSPTTDYGYTF.

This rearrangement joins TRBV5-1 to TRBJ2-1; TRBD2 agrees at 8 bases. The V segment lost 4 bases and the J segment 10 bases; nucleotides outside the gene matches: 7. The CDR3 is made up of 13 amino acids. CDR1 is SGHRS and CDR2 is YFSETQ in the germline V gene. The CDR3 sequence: CASSTHSGDEQFF. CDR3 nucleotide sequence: TGCGCCAGCAGCACGCATAGCGGGGACGAGCAGTTCTTC. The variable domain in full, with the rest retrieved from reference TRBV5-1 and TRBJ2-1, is KAGVTQTPRYLIKTRGQQVTLSCSPISGHRSVSWYQQTPGQGLQFLFEYFSETQRNKGNFPGRFSGRQFSNSRSEMNVSTLELGDSALYLCASSTHSGDEQFFGPGTRLTVL.

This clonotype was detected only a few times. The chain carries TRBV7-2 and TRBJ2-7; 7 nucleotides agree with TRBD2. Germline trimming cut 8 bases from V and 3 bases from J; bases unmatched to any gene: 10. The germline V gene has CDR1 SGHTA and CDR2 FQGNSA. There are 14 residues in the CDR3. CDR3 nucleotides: TGTGCCAGCTCCCTCGGGGCTAGCGGCTACGAGCAGTACTTC. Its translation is CASSLGASGYEQYF.

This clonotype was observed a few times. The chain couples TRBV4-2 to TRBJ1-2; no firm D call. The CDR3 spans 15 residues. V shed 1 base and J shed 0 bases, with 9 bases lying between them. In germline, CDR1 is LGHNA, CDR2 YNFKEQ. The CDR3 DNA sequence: TGTGCCAGCAGCCAAGCAGGCACCGCTAACTATGGCTACACCTTC. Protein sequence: CASSQAGTANYGYTF.

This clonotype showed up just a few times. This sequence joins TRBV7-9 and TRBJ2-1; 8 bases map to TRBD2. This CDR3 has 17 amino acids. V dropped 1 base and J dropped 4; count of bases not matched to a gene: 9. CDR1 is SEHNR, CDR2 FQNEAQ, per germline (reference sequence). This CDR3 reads CASSLVPGRDLYNEQFF. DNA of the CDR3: TGTGCCAGCAGCTTAGTTCCCGGGAGGGACCTTTACAATGAGCAGTTCTTC.

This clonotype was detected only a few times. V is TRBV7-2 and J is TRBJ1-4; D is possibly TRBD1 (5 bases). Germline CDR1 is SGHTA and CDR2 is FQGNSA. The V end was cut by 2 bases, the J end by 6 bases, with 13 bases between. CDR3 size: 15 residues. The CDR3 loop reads CASSLWPGGDEKLFF. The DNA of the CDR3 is TGTGCCAGCAGCTTATGGCCCGGGGGGGATGAAAAACTGTTTTTT. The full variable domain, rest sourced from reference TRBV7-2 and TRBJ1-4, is GAGVSQSPSNKVTEKGKDVELRCDPISGHTALYWYRQSLGQGLEFLIYFQGNSAPDKSGLPSDRFSAERTGGSVSTLTIQRTQQEDSAVYLCASSLWPGGDEKLFFGSGTQLSVL.

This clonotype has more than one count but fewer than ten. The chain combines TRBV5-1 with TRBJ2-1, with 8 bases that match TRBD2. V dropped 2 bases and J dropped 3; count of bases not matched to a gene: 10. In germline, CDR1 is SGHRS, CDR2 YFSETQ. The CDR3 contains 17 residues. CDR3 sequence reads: CASSFGLAGPYYNEQFF. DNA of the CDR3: TGCGCCAGCAGCTTCGGTTTAGCGGGGCCCTACTACAATGAGCAGTTCTTC.

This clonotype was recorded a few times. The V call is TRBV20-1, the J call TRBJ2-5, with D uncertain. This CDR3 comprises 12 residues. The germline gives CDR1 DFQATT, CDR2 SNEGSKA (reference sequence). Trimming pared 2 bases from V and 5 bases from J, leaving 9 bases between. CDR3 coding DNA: TGCAGTGCTAGAAGGTTAGCTGAGACCCAGTACTTC. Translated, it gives CSARRLAETQYF.

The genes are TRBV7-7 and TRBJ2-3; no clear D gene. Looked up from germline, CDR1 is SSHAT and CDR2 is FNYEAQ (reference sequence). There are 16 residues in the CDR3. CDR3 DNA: TGTGCTGGCAGCCCCGGCGTGAGAACTAACACAGATACGCAGTATTTT. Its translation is CAGSPGVRTNTDTQYF.

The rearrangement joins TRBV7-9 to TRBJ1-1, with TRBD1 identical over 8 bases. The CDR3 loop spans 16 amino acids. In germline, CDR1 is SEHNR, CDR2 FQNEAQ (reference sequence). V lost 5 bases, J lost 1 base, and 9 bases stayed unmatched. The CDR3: CASSIGGTGPNTEAFF. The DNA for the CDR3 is TGTGCCAGCAGCATAGGGGGGACAGGCCCGAACACTGAAGCTTTCTTT.

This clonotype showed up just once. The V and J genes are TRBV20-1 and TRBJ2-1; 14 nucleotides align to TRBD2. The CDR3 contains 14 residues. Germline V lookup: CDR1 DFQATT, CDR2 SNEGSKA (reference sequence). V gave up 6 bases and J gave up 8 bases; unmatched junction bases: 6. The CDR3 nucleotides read TGCAGTGCAGTTGGGACTAGCGGGAGCGATGAGCAGTTCTTC. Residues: CSAVGTSGSDEQFF.